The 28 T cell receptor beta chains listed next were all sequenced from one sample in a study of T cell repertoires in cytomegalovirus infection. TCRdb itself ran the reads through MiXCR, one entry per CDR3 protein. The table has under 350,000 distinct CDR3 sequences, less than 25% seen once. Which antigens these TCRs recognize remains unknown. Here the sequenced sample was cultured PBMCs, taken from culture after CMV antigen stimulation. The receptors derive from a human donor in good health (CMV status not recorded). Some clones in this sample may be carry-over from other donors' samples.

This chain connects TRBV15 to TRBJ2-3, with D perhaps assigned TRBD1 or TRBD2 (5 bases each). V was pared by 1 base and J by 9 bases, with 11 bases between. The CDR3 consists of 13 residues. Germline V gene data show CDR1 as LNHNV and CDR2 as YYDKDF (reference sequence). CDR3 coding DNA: TGTGCCACCAGCAGAGGGCGAGGGGAAACGCAGTATTTT. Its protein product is CATSRGRGETQYF.

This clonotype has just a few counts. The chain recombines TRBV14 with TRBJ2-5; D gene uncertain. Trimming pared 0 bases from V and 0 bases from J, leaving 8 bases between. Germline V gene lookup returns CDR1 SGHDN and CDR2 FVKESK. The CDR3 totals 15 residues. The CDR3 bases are TGTGCCAGCAGCCAAGACTGGATATACCAAGAGACCCAGTACTTC. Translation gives CASSQDWIYQETQYF.

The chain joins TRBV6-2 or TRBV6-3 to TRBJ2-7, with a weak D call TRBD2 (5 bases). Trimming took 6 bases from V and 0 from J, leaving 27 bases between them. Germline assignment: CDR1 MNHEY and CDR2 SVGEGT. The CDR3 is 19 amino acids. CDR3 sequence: CASSQSSWTGKQSSYEQYF. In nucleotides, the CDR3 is TGTGCCAGCAGCCAGAGCAGCTGGACCGGGAAACAAAGCTCCTACGAGCAGTACTTC.

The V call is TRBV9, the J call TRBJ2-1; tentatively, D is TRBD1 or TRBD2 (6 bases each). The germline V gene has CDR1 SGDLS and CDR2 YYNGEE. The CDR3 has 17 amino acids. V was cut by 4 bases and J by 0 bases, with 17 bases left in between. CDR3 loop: CASSSDRGVSSYNEQFF. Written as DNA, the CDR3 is TGTGCCAGCAGCTCAGATAGGGGGGTAAGCTCCTACAATGAGCAGTTCTTC.

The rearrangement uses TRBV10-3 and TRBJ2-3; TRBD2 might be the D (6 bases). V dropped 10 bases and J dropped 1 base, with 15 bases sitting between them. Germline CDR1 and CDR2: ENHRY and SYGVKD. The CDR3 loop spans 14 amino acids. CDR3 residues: CASATGEGTDTQYF. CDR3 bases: TGTGCCAGCGCCACGGGAGAAGGCACAGATACGCAGTATTTT.

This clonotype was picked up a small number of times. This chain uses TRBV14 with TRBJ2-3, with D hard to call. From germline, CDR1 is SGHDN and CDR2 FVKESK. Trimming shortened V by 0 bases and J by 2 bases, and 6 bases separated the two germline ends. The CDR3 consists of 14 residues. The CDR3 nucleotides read TGTGCCAGCAGCCAAGATCTTGTCACAGATACGCAGTATTTT. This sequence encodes CASSQDLVTDTQYF.

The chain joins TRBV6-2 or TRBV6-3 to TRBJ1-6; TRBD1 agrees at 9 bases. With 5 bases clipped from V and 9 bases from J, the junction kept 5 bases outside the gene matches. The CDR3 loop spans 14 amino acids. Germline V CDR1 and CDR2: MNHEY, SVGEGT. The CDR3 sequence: CASSGQGRISPLHF. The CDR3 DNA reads TGTGCCAGCAGTGGACAGGGGCGGATTTCACCCCTCCACTTT.

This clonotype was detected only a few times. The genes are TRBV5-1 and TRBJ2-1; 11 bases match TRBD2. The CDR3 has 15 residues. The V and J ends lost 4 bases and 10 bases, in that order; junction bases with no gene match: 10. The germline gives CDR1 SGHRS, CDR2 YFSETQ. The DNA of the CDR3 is TGCGCCAGCAGCGGCGGGACTAGCGGCTTTACGGAGCAGTTCTTC. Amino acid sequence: CASSGGTSGFTEQFF.

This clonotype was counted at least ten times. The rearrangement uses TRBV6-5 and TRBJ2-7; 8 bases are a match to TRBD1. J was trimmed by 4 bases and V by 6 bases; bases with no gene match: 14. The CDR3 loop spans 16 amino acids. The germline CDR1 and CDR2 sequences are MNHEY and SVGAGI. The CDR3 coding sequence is TGTGCCAGCAGCCCCAGTGGGCAGGGGGCGTCTTACGAGCAGTACGTC. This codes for CASSPSGQGASYEQYV.

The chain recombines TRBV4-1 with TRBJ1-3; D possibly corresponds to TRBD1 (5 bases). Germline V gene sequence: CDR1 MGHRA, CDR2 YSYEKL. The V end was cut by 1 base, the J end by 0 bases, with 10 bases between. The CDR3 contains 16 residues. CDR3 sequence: CASSQADSSSGNTIYF. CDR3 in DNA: TGCGCCAGCAGCCAAGCCGACAGCAGCTCTGGAAACACCATATATTTT.

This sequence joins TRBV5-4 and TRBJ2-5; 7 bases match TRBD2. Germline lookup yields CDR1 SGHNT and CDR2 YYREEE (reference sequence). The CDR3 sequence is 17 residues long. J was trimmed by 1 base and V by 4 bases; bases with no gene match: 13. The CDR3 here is CASSREAGRASQETQYF. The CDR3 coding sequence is TGTGCCAGCAGCCGGGAGGCGGGACGGGCCTCCCAAGAGACCCAGTACTTC.

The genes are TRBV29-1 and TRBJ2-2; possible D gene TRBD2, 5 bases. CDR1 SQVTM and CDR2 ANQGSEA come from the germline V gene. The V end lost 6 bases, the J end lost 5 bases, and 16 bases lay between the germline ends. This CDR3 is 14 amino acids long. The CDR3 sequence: CSVAAPRDTGELFF. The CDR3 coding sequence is TGCAGCGTCGCCGCGCCACGGGATACCGGGGAGCTGTTTTTT.

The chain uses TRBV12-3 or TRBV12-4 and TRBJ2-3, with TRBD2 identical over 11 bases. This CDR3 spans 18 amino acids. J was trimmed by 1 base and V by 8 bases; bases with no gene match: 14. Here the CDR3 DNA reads TGTGCCAGCGACGCCGGAGGGACTAGCGGTAGACGCACAGATACGCAGTATTTT. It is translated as CASDAGGTSGRRTDTQYF.

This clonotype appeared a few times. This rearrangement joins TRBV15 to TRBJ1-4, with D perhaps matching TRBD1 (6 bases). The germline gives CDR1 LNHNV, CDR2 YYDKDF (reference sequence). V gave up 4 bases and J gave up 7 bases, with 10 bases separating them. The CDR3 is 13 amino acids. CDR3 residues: CATSKQGGEKLFF. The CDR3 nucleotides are TGTGCCACCAGCAAACAGGGAGGTGAAAAACTGTTTTTT.

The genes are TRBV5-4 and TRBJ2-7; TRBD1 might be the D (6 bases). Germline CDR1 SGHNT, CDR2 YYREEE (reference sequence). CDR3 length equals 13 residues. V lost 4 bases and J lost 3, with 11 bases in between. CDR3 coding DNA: TGTGCCAGCAGCGGGGCAGGGGACTACGAGCAGTACTTC. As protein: CASSGAGDYEQYF.

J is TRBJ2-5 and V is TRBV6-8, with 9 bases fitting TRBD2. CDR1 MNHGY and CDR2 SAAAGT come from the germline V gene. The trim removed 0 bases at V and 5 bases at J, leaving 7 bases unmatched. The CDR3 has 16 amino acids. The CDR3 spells CASSYSFAGGGETQYF. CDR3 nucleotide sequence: TGTGCCAGCAGTTACTCATTCGCGGGGGGGGGGGAGACCCAGTACTTC.

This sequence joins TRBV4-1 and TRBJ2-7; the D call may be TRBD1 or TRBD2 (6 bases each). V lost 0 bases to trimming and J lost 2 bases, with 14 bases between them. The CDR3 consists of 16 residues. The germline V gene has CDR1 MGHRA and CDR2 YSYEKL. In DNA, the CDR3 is TGCGCCAGCAGCCAAGAAGAGGGGGGAGTCACCTACGAGCAGTACTTC. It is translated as CASSQEEGGVTYEQYF.

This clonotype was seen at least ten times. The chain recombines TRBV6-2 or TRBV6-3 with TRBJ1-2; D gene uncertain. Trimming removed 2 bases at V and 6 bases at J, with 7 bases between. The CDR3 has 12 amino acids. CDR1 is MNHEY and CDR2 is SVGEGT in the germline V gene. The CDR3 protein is CASSYAGNGYTF. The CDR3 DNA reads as TGTGCCAGCAGTTACGCTGGGAATGGCTACACCTTC.

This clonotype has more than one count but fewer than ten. The CDR3 nucleotides are TGCGCCAGCAGCCAAGATCTGGCGGTCAGGACCTACGAGCAGTACTTC. It specifies CASSQDLAVRTYEQYF. The chain couples TRBV4-1 to TRBJ2-7; D is uncertain. There are 16 residues in the CDR3. Trimming pared 0 bases from V and 2 bases from J, leaving 14 bases between. Germline V gene sequence: CDR1 MGHRA, CDR2 YSYEKL.

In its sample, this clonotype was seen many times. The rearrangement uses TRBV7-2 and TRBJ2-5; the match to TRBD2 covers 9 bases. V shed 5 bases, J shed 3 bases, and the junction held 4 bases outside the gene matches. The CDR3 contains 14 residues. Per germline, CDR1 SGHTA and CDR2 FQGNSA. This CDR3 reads CASSAGGRKETQYF. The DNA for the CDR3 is TGTGCCAGCAGCGCGGGAGGGCGAAAAGAGACCCAGTACTTC. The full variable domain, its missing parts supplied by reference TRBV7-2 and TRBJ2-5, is GAGVSQSPSNKVTEKGKDVELRCDPISGHTALYWYRQSLGQGLEFLIYFQGNSAPDKSGLPSDRFSAERTGGSVSTLTIQRTQQEDSAVYLCASSAGGRKETQYFGPGTRLLVL.

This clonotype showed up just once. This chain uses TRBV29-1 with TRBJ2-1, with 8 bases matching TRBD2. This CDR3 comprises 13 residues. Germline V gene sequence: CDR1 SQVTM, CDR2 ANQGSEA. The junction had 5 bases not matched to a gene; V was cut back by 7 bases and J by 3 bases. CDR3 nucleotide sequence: TGCAGCGCCCGAGCGGGAGACTACAATGAGCAGTTCTTC. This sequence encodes CSARAGDYNEQFF.

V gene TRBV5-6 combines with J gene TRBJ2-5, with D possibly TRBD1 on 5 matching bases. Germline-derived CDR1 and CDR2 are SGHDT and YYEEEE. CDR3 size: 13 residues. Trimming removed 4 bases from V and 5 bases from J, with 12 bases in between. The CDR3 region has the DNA TGTGCCAGCAGCCCTACAGGTCATGAGACCCAGTACTTC. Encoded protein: CASSPTGHETQYF.

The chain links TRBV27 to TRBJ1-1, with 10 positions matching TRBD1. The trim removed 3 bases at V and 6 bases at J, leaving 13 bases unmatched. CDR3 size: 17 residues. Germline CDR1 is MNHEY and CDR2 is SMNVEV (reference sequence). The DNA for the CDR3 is TGTGCCAGCAGTTTTCAGGGCCGGGACAGGGGTTTAGCTGAAGCTTTCTTT. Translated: CASSFQGRDRGLAEAFF.

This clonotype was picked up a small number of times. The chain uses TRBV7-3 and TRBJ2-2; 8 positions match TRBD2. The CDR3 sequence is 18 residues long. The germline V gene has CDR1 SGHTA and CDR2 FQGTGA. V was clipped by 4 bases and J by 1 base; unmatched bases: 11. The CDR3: CASSSSRVAGRNTGELFF. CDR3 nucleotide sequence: TGTGCCAGCAGCTCCTCCCGAGTAGCGGGAAGGAACACCGGGGAGCTGTTTTTT.

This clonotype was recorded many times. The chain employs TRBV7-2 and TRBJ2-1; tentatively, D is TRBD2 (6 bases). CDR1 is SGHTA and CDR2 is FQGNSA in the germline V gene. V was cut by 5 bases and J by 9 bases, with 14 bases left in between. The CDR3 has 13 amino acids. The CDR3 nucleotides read TGTGCCAGCAGCCCTACTAGCAACGGTGAGCAGTTCTTC. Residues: CASSPTSNGEQFF.

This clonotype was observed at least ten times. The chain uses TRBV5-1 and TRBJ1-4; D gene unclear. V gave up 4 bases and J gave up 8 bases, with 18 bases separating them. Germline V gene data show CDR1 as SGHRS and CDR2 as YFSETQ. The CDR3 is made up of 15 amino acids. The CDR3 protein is CASSVAGPGEEKLFF. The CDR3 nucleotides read TGCGCCAGCAGCGTGGCAGGACCCGGGGAAGAAAAACTGTTTTTT.

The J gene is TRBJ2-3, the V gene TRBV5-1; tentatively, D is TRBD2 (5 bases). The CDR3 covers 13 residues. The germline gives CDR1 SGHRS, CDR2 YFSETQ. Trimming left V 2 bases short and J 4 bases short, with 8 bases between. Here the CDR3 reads CASSFNGADTQYF. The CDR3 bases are TGCGCCAGCAGCTTCAACGGGGCAGATACGCAGTATTTT.

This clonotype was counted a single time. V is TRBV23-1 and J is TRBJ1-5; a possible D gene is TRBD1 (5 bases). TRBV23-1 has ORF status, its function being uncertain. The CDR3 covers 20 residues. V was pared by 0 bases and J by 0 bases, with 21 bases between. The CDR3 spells CASSQSGGEGVAYSNQPQHF. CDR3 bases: TGCGCCAGCAGTCAATCTGGAGGGGAAGGGGTAGCCTATAGCAATCAGCCCCAGCATTTT.